The 18 T cell receptor beta chains given below trace back to one sample, sequenced in a study of vaccination and CD4 T cells after COVID-19. Antigens of these TCRs are unknown. Oncomine TCR Beta short-read sequencing was applied to DNA from cultured CD4+ T cells. TCRdb redid the calling of the PCR reads with MiXCR, one entry per CDR3 protein. The sample contains several thousand distinct CDR3 sequences, roughly 48% of which appear only once. Noted treatment: roughly ten-day PBMC culture with coronavirus spike peptide pools or control peptides (ViraFEST assay). Pre-COVID-19 pandemic sampling (2011-2018) yielded the unexposed donor's CD4+ T cells. The sequenced material came from CD4+ T cells from blood, cultured in vitro. These TCRs come from a human donor in good health.

This clonotype was found a few times. The chain employs TRBV2 and TRBJ1-2, with TRBD1 matching 10 bases. This CDR3 is built from 13 residues. The V gene's germline CDR1 is SNHLY and CDR2 FYNNEI. V shed 6 bases, J shed 6 bases, and the junction held 4 bases outside the gene matches. The CDR3 reads CASRPGTGDGYTF. Written as DNA, the CDR3 is TGTGCCAGCAGGCCGGGGACAGGGGATGGCTACACCTTC.

This sequence joins TRBV19 and TRBJ1-3; 8 bases agree with TRBD1. The CDR3 extends over 14 amino acids. The J segment lost 0 bases and the V segment lost 7 bases, leaving 2 bases of the junction unmatched. From germline, CDR1 is LNHDA and CDR2 SQIVND (reference sequence). The CDR3 region has the DNA TGTGCCAGTAAGGACAGGGACTCTGGAAACACCATATATTTT. Translating gives CASKDRDSGNTIYF.

The chain couples TRBV7-2 to TRBJ2-5, with TRBD2 matching 7 bases. From germline, CDR1 is SGHTA and CDR2 FQGNSA. Unmatched junction bases numbered 9, after V lost 6 bases and J lost 5 bases. This CDR3 comprises 14 residues. The CDR3 DNA reads as TGTGCCAGCAGTGTAGGGAGCGGGGCGGAGACCCAGTACTTC. This sequence encodes CASSVGSGAETQYF.

This clonotype was seen more than once but under ten times. V usage is TRBV19 and J usage is TRBJ2-3; TRBD1 is a possible D gene (6 bases). Germline V lookup: CDR1 LNHDA, CDR2 SQIVND (reference sequence). Trimming shortened V by 5 bases and J by 8 bases, and 20 bases separated the two germline ends. The CDR3 covers 15 residues. The CDR3 sequence is CASSPLTGQKGTQYF. The DNA for the CDR3 is TGTGCCAGTAGTCCCTTAACAGGGCAGAAAGGTACGCAGTATTTT.

The table lists this clonotype with a few counts. The V gene is TRBV6-2 or TRBV6-3, the J gene TRBJ1-1, with D unresolved. The CDR3 runs 12 residues. CDR1 and CDR2 from the germline V gene are MNHEY and SVGEGT. The V gene lost 7 bases and the J gene lost 0 bases, with 6 bases spanning the gap. The chain's CDR3 is CASKELNTEAFF. In nucleotides, the CDR3 is TGTGCCAGCAAGGAATTGAACACTGAAGCTTTCTTT.

This chain uses TRBV7-2 with TRBJ2-7; the D is unclear. Deletions cut 1 base from V and 0 bases from J, with 10 bases between. The CDR3 covers 15 residues. Germline lookup yields CDR1 SGHTA and CDR2 FQGNSA. CDR3 sequence (DNA): TGTGCCAGCAGCTTAGTCCGGAGAAGCTCCTACGAGCAGTACTTC. This gives the protein CASSLVRRSSYEQYF.

Concerning this clonotype: Its ends do not fully match the called genes, so a read error is possible. This rearrangement joins TRBV28 to TRBJ1-6, with D tentatively TRBD1 (5 bases). Germline V gives CDR1 MDHEN, CDR2 SYDVKM. The CDR3 runs to 14 residues. In DNA, the CDR3 is TGTGCCAGCCGTTTCGACAGTCGTAATTCACCCCTCCACTTT. Translated: CASRFDSRNSPLHF.

By frequency in the sample, this clonotype is medium-sized. J is TRBJ2-3 and V is TRBV24-1; TRBD2 agrees at 9 bases. This CDR3 region has 18 residues. V lost 4 bases and J lost 2; bases outside the gene matches: 12. Germline loops: CDR1 KGHDR, CDR2 SFDVKD. The CDR3 nucleotides are TGTGCCACCAGTGACTCCTCCTGGGTAGCGGGAGACACAGATACGCAGTATTTT. Translated: CATSDSSWVAGDTDTQYF.

This rearrangement joins TRBV5-6 to TRBJ1-2; TRBD1 agrees at 8 bases. Germline-derived CDR1 and CDR2 are SGHDT and YYEEEE. The CDR3 has 14 residues. The trim removed 4 bases at V and 7 bases at J, leaving 9 bases unmatched. The CDR3 coding sequence is TGTGCCAGCAGCCTACGCGCAGGGGGCCTTGGCTACACCTTC. Amino acids: CASSLRAGGLGYTF.

CDR3 in DNA: TGCAGTGCTAGAGGTTATAGCGGGAGACCCTACGAGCAGTACTTC. Translation gives CSARGYSGRPYEQYF. J is TRBJ2-7 and V is TRBV20-1, with 9 positions matching TRBD2. The CDR3 consists of 15 residues. Germline assignment: CDR1 DFQATT and CDR2 SNEGSKA (reference sequence). Trimming removed 1 base from V and 2 bases from J; junction bases left unmatched: 6.

This clonotype was seen only a few times. The V gene is TRBV20-1, the J gene TRBJ1-1, with TRBD1 as a possible D gene (5 bases). V was pared by 1 base and J by 3 bases, with 9 bases between. The CDR3 covers 13 residues. Germline CDR1 DFQATT, CDR2 SNEGSKA (reference sequence). This CDR3 is CSARGGGDTEAFF. The CDR3 DNA follows: TGCAGTGCTAGAGGCGGGGGGGACACTGAAGCTTTCTTT.

The V gene is TRBV11-2, the J gene TRBJ1-6, with D possibly being TRBD1 (6 bases). Germline V lookup: CDR1 SGHAT, CDR2 FQNNGV. This CDR3 is built from 15 residues. Trimming took off 5 bases at V and 4 bases at J, with 12 bases between the two ends. The CDR3 sequence: CASSLLGQYNSPLHF. DNA for the CDR3: TGTGCCAGCAGCCTCCTCGGACAGTATAATTCACCCCTCCACTTT.

The V gene is TRBV19, the J gene TRBJ1-5; no definite D call. The ends were cut back, 4 bases at V and 2 bases at J, with 21 bases in the middle. Germline CDR1 is LNHDA and CDR2 is SQIVND (reference sequence). This CDR3 contains 18 residues. CDR3 region: CASSTPRVASSGNQPQHF. The CDR3 region has the DNA TGTGCCAGTAGTACGCCCCGGGTCGCCTCTTCTGGCAATCAGCCCCAGCATTTT.

The gene calls are TRBV10-1 and TRBJ1-6, with 7 bases aligning to TRBD1. The ends lost 8 bases at V and 7 bases at J; junction bases unmatched: 8. Germline CDR1 and CDR2: WNHNN and SYGVQD (reference sequence). The CDR3 sequence is 14 residues long. For the CDR3, the DNA is TGCGCCAGCTCCGACAGGGCCCGAAATTCACCCCTCCACTTT. Protein sequence: CASSDRARNSPLHF.

This clonotype showed up just a few times. The chain recombines TRBV28 with TRBJ1-1; TRBD1 is a possible D gene (6 bases). Trimming cost V 0 bases and J 2 bases, with 10 bases left between them. Germline loops: CDR1 MDHEN, CDR2 SYDVKM. The CDR3 runs to 15 residues. CDR3 sequence (DNA): TGTGCCAGCAGTTTATGGGACAGACCCAACACTGAAGCTTTCTTT. Amino acid sequence: CASSLWDRPNTEAFF.

This chain joins TRBV6-4 and TRBJ2-7; tentative D call: TRBD1 (5 bases). The CDR3 is 12 amino acids. Germline CDR1 is MRHNA and CDR2 is SNTAGT. Trimming cost V 11 bases and J 4 bases, with 15 bases left between them. For the CDR3, the DNA is TGTGCCCAAACGGCAGGGAAATACGAGCAGTACTTC. Translation gives CAQTAGKYEQYF.

The chain is built from TRBV30 and TRBJ2-5; 10 bases align to TRBD1. J gave up 7 bases and V 0 bases, and 8 bases lay outside the gene matches. The CDR3 extends over 15 amino acids. Germline V lookup: CDR1 GTSNPN, CDR2 SVGIG (reference sequence). The CDR3 loop reads CAWSVTGTGAGTQYF. CDR3 in DNA: TGTGCCTGGAGTGTGACCGGGACAGGGGCAGGGACCCAGTACTTC.

The chain has TRBV10-3 and TRBJ2-7; D tentatively reads TRBD1 or TRBD2 (6 bases each). The CDR3 covers 12 residues. Trimming took off 7 bases at V and 0 bases at J, with 7 bases between the two ends. CDR1 is ENHRY and CDR2 is SYGVKD in the germline V gene. As DNA, the CDR3 is TGTGCCATCAAGGGGGGCTCCTACGAGCAGTACTTC. It encodes CAIKGGSYEQYF.